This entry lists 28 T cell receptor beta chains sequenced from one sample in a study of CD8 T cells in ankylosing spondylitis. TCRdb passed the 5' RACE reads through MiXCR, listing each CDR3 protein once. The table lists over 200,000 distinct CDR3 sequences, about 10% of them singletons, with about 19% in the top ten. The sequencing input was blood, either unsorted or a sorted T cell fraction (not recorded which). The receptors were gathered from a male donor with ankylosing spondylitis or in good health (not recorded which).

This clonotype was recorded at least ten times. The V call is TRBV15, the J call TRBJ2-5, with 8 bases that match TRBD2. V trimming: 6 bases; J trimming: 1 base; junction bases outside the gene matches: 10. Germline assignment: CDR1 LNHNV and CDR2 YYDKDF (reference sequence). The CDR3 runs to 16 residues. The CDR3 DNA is TGTGCCACCAGACCGGGAGGGAGACCAGTCCAAGAGACCCAGTACTTC. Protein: CATRPGGRPVQETQYF.

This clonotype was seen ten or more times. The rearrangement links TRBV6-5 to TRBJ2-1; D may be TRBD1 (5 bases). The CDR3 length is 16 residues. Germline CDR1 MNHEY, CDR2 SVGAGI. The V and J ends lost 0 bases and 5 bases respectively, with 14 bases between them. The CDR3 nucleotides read TGTGCCAGCAGTTACTCGAACCCGGACATCAACAATGAGCAGTTCTTC. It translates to CASSYSNPDINNEQFF.

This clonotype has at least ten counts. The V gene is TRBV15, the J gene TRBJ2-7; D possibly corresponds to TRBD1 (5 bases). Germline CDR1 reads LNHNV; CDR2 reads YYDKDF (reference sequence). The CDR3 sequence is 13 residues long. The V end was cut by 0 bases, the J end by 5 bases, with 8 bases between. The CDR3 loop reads CATSRDVGHEQYF. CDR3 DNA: TGTGCCACCAGCAGAGATGTGGGGCACGAGCAGTACTTC.

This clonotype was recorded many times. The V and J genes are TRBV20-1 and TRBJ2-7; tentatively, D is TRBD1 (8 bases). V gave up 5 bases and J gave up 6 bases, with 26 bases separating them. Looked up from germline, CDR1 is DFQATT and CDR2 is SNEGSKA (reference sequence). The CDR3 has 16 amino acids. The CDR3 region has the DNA TGCAGTGCTGGGGGAACGACAGGGGAGGGATACGGCGAGCAGTACTTC. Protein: CSAGGTTGEGYGEQYF.

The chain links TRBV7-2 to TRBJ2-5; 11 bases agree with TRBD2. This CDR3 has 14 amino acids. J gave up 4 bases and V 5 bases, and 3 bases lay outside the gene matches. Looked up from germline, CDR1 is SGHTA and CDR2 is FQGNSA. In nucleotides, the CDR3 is TGTGCCAGCAGCGTTAGCGGGGGGGCAGAGACCCAGTACTTC. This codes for CASSVSGGAETQYF. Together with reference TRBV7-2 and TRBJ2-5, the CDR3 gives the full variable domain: GAGVSQSPSNKVTEKGKDVELRCDPISGHTALYWYRQSLGQGLEFLIYFQGNSAPDKSGLPSDRFSAERTGGSVSTLTIQRTQQEDSAVYLCASSVSGGAETQYFGPGTRLLVL.

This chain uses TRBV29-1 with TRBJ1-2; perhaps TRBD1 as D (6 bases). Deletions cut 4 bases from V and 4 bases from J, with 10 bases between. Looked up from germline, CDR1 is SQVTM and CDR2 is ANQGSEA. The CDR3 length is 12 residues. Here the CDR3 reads CSVAADSYGYTF. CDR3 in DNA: TGCAGCGTTGCCGCGGACAGCTATGGCTACACCTTC.

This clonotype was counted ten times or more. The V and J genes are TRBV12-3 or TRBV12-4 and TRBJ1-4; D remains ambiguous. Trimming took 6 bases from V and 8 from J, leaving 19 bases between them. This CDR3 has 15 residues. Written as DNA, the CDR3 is TGTGCCAGCAGCCCAAGAGGCACAGAAGGAGAAAAACTGTTTTTT. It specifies CASSPRGTEGEKLFF.

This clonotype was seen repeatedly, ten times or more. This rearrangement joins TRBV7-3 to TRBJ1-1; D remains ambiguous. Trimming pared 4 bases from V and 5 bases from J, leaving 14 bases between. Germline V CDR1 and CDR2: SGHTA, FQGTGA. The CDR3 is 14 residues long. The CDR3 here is CASSSGGMETEAFF. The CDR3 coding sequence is TGTGCCAGCAGCTCAGGAGGTATGGAGACTGAAGCTTTCTTT.

CDR3 bases: TGTGCCAGCAGCTTTACGAATGAAAAACTGTTTTTT. Translating gives CASSFTNEKLFF. The chain carries TRBV7-9 and TRBJ1-4; D is uncertain. V was cut by 3 bases and J by 5 bases, with 4 bases left in between. Germline lookup yields CDR1 SEHNR and CDR2 FQNEAQ (reference sequence). The CDR3 has 12 amino acids.

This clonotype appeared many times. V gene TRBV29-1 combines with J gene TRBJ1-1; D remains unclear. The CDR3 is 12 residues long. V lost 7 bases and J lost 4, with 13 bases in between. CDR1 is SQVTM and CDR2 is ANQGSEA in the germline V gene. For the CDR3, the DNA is TGCAGCGCTTTGGGCTCTAGCACTGAAGCTTTCTTT. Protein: CSALGSSTEAFF. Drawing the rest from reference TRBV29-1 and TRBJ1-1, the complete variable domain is SAVISQKPSRDICQRGTSLTIQCQVDSQVTMMFWYRQQPGQSLTLIATANQGSEATYESGFVIDKFPISRPNLTFSTLTVSNMSPEDSSIYLCSALGSSTEAFFGQGTRLTVV.

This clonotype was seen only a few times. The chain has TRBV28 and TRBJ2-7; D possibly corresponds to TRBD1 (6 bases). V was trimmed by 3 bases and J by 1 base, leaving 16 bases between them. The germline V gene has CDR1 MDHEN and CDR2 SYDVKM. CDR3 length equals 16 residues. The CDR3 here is CASSLPGDITSYEQYF. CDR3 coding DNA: TGTGCCAGCAGTTTGCCCGGGGACATAACTTCCTACGAGCAGTACTTC.

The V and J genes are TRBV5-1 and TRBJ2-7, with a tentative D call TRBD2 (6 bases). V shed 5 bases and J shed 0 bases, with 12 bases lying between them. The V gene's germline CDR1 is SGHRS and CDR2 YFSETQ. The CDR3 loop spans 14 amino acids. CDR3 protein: CASRERASSYEQYF. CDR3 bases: TGCGCCAGCAGGGAGCGGGCTAGCTCCTACGAGCAGTACTTC.

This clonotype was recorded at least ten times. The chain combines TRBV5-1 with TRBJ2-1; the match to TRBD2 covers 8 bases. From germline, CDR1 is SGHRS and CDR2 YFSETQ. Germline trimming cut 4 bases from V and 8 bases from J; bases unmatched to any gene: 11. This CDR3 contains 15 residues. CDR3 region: CASSDPGTSIYEQFF. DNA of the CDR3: TGCGCCAGCAGCGACCCCGGGACTAGTATCTATGAGCAGTTCTTC.

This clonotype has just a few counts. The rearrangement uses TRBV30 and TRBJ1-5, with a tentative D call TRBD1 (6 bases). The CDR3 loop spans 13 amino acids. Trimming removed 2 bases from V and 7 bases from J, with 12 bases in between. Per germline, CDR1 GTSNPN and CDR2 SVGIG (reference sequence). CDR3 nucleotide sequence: TGTGCCTGGAGTTACAGGGAGAGACAGCCCCAGCATTTT. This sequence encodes CAWSYRERQPQHF. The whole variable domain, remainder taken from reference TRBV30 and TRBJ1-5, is SQTIHQWPATLVQPVGSPLSLECTVEGTSNPNLYWYRQAAGRGLQLLFYSVGIGQISSEVPQNLSASRPQDRQFILSSKKLLLSDSGFYLCAWSYRERQPQHFGDGTRLSIL.

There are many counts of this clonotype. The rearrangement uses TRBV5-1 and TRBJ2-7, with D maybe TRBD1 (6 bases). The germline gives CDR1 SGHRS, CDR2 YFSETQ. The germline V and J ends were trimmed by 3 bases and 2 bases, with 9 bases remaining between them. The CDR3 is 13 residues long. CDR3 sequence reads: CASSSTGPYEQYF. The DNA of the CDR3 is TGCGCCAGCAGCTCAACAGGGCCCTACGAGCAGTACTTC.

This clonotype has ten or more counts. In nucleotides, the CDR3 is TGTGCCAGCAGAAGGGGGACTAACTATGGCTACACCTTC. It yields the protein CASRRGTNYGYTF. The V gene is TRBV28, the J gene TRBJ1-2, with D maybe TRBD1 (6 bases). The CDR3 is 13 amino acids. The germline gives CDR1 MDHEN, CDR2 SYDVKM. Between the trimmed V and J ends, which lost 6 bases and 0 bases, there was a span of 8 bases.

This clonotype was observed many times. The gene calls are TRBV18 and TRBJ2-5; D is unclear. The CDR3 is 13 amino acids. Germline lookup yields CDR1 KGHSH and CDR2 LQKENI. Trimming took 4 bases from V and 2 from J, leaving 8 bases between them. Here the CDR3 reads CASSREQQETQYF. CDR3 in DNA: TGTGCCAGCTCACGTGAACAACAAGAGACCCAGTACTTC.

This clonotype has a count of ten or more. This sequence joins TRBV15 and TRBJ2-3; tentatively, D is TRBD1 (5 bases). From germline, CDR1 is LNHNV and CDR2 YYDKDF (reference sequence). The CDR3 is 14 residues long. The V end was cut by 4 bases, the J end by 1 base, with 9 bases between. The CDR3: CATSTGMGTDTQYF. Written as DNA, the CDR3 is TGTGCCACCAGCACAGGGATGGGCACAGATACGCAGTATTTT. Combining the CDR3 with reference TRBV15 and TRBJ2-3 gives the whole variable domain DAMVIQNPRYQVTQFGKPVTLSCSQTLNHNVMYWYQQKSSQAPKLLFHYYDKDFNNEADTPDNFQSRRPNTSFCFLDIRSPGLGDTAMYLCATSTGMGTDTQYFGPGTRLTVL.

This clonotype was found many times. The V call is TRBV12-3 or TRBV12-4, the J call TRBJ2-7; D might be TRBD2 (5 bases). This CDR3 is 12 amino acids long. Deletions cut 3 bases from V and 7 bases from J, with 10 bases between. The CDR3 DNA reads TGTGCCAGCAGTTTCTCTCCGGGGGAGCAGTACTTC. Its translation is CASSFSPGEQYF.

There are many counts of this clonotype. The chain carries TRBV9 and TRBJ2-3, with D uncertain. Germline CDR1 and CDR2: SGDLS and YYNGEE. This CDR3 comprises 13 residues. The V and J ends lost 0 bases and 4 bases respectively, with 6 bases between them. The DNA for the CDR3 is TGTGCCAGCAGCGTAGCTCTCCCAGATACGCAGTATTTT. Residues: CASSVALPDTQYF.

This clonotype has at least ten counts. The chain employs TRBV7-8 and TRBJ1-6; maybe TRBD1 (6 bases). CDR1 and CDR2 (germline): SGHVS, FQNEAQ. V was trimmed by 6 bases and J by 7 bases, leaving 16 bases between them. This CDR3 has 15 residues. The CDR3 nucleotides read TGTGCCAGCAGTTTACAGGGAGGGCTCAATTCACCCCTCCACTTT. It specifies CASSLQGGLNSPLHF.

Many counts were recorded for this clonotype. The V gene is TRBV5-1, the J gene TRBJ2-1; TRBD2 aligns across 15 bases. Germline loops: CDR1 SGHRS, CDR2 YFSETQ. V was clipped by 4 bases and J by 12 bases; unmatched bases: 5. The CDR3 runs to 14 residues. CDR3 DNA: TGCGCCAGCAGCCCGGGACTAGCGGGGGGCATGCAGTTCTTC. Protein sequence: CASSPGLAGGMQFF.

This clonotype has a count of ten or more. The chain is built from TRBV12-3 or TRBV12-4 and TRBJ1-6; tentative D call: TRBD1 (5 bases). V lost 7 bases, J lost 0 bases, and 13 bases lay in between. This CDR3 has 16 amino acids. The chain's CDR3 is CASTFAGGSYNSPLHF. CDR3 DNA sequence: TGTGCCAGCACCTTTGCGGGGGGCTCCTATAATTCACCCCTCCACTTT.

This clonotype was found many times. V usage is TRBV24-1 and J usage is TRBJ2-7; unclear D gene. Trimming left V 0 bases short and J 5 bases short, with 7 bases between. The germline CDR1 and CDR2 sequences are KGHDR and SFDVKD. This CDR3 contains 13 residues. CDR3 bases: TGTGCCACCAGTGATTTGACACGGGACGAGCAGTACTTC. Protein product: CATSDLTRDEQYF.

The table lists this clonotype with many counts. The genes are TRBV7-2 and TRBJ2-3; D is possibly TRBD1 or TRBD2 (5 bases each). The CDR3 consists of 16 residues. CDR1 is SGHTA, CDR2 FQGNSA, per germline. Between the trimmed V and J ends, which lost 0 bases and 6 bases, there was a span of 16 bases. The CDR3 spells CASSLALLGAADTQYF. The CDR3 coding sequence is TGTGCCAGCAGCTTAGCTTTACTAGGGGCAGCTGATACGCAGTATTTT.

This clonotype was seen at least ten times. CDR3 amino acids: CASSRRTGLDEKLFF. In nucleotides, the CDR3 is TGTGCCAGCTCTCGCCGGACAGGGCTCGATGAAAAACTGTTTTTT. This chain joins TRBV27 and TRBJ1-4; 8 nucleotides align to TRBD1. The trim removed 8 bases at V and 6 bases at J, leaving 11 bases unmatched. Germline V gene sequence: CDR1 MNHEY, CDR2 SMNVEV (reference sequence). CDR3 length: 15 amino acids.

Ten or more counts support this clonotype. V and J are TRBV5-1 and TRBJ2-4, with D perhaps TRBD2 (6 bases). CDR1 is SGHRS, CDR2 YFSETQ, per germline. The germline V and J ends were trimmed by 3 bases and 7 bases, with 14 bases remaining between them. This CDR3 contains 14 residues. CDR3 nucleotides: TGCGCCAGCAGCTCCACGGGGACTGGGAACATTCAGTACTTC. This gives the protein CASSSTGTGNIQYF.

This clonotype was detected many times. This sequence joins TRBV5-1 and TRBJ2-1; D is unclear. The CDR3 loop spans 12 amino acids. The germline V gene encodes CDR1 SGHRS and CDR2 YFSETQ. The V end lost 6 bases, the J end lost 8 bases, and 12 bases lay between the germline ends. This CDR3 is CASNKADDEQFF. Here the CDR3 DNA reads TGCGCCAGCAACAAAGCCGACGATGAGCAGTTCTTC.